This T cell receptor beta chain is drawn from a study of blood T cell repertoires in COVID-19. Produced via immunoSEQ multiplex PCR; TCRdb's table is partial and in-frame only. The repertoire holds a few hundred thousand clones, with approximately 84% as singletons. Per the germline V gene, CDR1 is MGHDK and CDR2 is SYGVNS. Trimming took 8 bases from V and 6 from J, leaving 17 bases between them. This CDR3 comprises 15 residues. The material sequenced was PBMCs or T cells enriched from blood (not recorded which). The sequence was obtained from a woman between 18 and 30 years old who had recovered from COVID-19. The genes are TRBV25-1 and TRBJ1-6; weak D call: TRBD1 (5 bases). CDR3 loop: CASSAGRVPNSPLHF. CDR3 DNA sequence: TGTGCCAGCTCGGCCGGCAGGGTACCTAATTCACCCCTCCACTTT.